The next 6 T cell receptor beta chains were all read from a single sample in a study of cytomegalovirus exposure and HLA in healthy donors (dated by TCRdb to the late 2010s). Library preparation was by the immunoSEQ multiplex PCR assay. For the multiplex PCR, a mixture combining 60 forward primers for TCR Vbeta segments and 13 reverse primers for TCR Jbeta segments was used. The immuneACCESS repertoire file appears here via TCRdb, limited to in-frame rearrangements. These files lack a portion of the clones; in checked studies, under half of the deficit traces to unresolved V genes, and the cause of the others is not known. The sample table holds some 130,000 clones, of which 77% were seen once. The ten largest clonotypes hold 0.94% of the sample. The sequenced sample was PBMCs. These receptors were obtained from a woman aged 60-70 years in good health and CMV-seronegative.

About this clone: One junction end does not reproduce the germline sequence, and a read error may be involved. This chain joins TRBV28 and TRBJ2-3, with D tentatively TRBD2 (7 bases). The CDR3 sequence is 15 residues long. Germline V gene data show CDR1 as MDHEN and CDR2 as SYDVKM. CDR3 sequence: CASTPGAGDTNTQYF. CDR3 nucleotides: TGTGCGAGTACTCCTGGGGCGGGGGACACAAATACGCAGTATTTT. Full variable domain (remainder filled in from reference TRBV28 and TRBJ2-3): DVKVTQSSRYLVKRTGEKVFLECVQDMDHENMFWYRQDPGLGLRLIYFSYDVKMKEKGDIPEGYSVSREKKERFSLILESASTNQTSMYLCASTPGAGDTNTQYFGPGTRLTVL.

This chain connects TRBV5-6 to TRBJ1-4; D unresolved. The CDR3 has 14 amino acids. CDR1 is SGHDT and CDR2 is YYEEEE in the germline V gene. V was shortened by 5 bases and J by 6 bases, with 14 bases between the two germline ends. CDR3 sequence: CASSRGRVHEKLFF. The CDR3 coding sequence is TGTGCCAGCAGTCGAGGGAGAGTGCATGAAAAACTGTTTTTT.

The V gene is TRBV15, the J gene TRBJ2-3, with a tentative D call TRBD2 (5 bases). CDR3 length: 16 amino acids. CDR1 is LNHNV, CDR2 YYDKDF, per germline (reference sequence). Between the trimmed V and J ends, which lost 1 base and 3 bases, there was a span of 14 bases. CDR3 residues: CATSRARTPRTDTQYF. The CDR3 bases are TGTGCCACCAGCAGAGCGAGGACTCCCCGTACAGATACGCAGTATTTT.

This rearrangement joins TRBV5-3 to TRBJ2-7, with TRBD1 matching 9 bases. TRBV5-3 is recorded as an ORF, its role being uncertain. The CDR3 length is 16 residues. The trim removed 0 bases at V and 1 base at J, leaving 5 bases unmatched. The DNA of the CDR3 is TGTGCCAGAAGCTTGGCAACAGGGGGCCCTTCCTACGAGCAGTACTTC. This encodes CARSLATGGPSYEQYF.

This chain joins TRBV11-2 and TRBJ1-4; D unclear. V dropped 4 bases and J dropped 6 bases, with 18 bases sitting between them. The CDR3 runs 16 residues. Germline values: CDR1 SGHAT, CDR2 FQNNGV. This CDR3 reads CASSSLRGIGDEKLFF. The CDR3 DNA follows: TGTGCCAGCAGCTCACTCCGGGGTATTGGTGATGAAAAACTGTTTTTT.

This chain uses TRBV30 with TRBJ2-2, with D uncertain. The CDR3 is 14 residues long. The V and J ends lost 0 bases and 6 bases respectively, with 11 bases between them. CDR1 GTSNPN and CDR2 SVGIG come from the germline V gene (reference sequence). The CDR3 sequence: CAWSVEVPAGELFF. The CDR3 DNA follows: TGTGCCTGGAGTGTAGAGGTTCCGGCCGGGGAGCTGTTTTTT. Drawing the rest from reference TRBV30 and TRBJ2-2, the complete variable domain is SQTIHQWPATLVQPVGSPLSLECTVEGTSNPNLYWYRQAAGRGLQLLFYSVGIGQISSEVPQNLSASRPQDRQFILSSKKLLLSDSGFYLCAWSVEVPAGELFFGEGSRLTVL.